Each of the 26 T cell receptor beta chains below was sequenced from the same sample in a study of CD8+CD57+ T cells in acquired aplastic anemia. Previously, flow cytometry had revealed CD8+CD57+ cell expansion in the patients chosen for sequencing. The use of genomic DNA as template underpinned the TCR beta VDJ and CDR3 profiling. TCRdb independently ran MiXCR on the reads; one entry per CDR3 protein. The sample records 100,000 to 150,000 distinct CDR3 sequences, almost 40% being singletons. Sequencing was performed on sorted CD4+, CD8+, or CD8+CD57+ T cells (not recorded which) from PBMCs. Receptor source: a human donor with aplastic anemia.

This clonotype came up a few times. The V and J genes are TRBV24-1 and TRBJ2-1, with a tentative D call TRBD2 (6 bases). V was clipped by 4 bases and J by 12 bases, with 9 bases between them. The CDR3 has 11 amino acids. From germline, CDR1 is KGHDR and CDR2 SFDVKD. The CDR3 protein is CATSEEGMQFF. Here the CDR3 DNA reads TGTGCCACCAGTGAGGAGGGTATGCAGTTCTTC.

This clonotype has a single count. Given a much more abundant clone one base away, this may be a read error. The rearrangement uses TRBV24-1 and TRBJ2-3; weak D call: TRBD2 (5 bases). Germline loops: CDR1 KGHDR, CDR2 SFDVKD. The CDR3 totals 13 residues. CDR3 residues: CATSSSSTDMQYF. The CDR3 nucleotides read TGTGCCACCAGCTCCTCTAGCACAGATATGCAGTATTTT.

There are many counts of this clonotype. This rearrangement joins TRBV19 to TRBJ2-7; 10 nucleotides agree with TRBD1. Germline CDR1 and CDR2: LNHDA and SQIVND (reference sequence). There are 14 residues in the CDR3. Trimming cost V 7 bases and J 5 bases; bases outside gene matches: 8. DNA for the CDR3: TGTGCCAGTAAGACCGGGACAGGGGACCACGAGCAGTACTTC. As protein: CASKTGTGDHEQYF. Together with reference TRBV19 and TRBJ2-7, the CDR3 gives the full variable domain: DGGITQSPKYLFRKEGQNVTLSCEQNLNHDAMYWYRQDPGQGLRLIYYSQIVNDFQKGDIAEGYSVSREKKESFPLTVTSAQKNPTAFYLCASKTGTGDHEQYFGPGTRLTVT.

The rearrangement links TRBV3-1 to TRBJ2-2; a possible D gene is TRBD2 (5 bases). Germline lookup yields CDR1 LGHDT and CDR2 YNNKEL (reference sequence). Trimming stripped 6 bases from V and 0 bases from J, with 8 bases between. This CDR3 comprises 14 residues. The CDR3 nucleotides read TGTGCCAGCAGGCCGGGATCGAACACCGGGGAGCTGTTTTTT. Translation gives CASRPGSNTGELFF. Supplemented by reference TRBV3-1 and TRBJ2-2, the full variable domain reads DTAVSQTPKYLVTQMGNDKSIKCEQNLGHDTMYWYKQDSKKFLKIMFSYNNKELIINETVPNRFSPKSPDKAHLNLHINSLELGDSAVYFCASRPGSNTGELFFGEGSRLTVL.

About this clonotype: The germline gene is not matched at one end of the junction; a read error may be the cause. This rearrangement joins TRBV19 to TRBJ1-5, with D unresolved. This CDR3 is built from 14 residues. The V gene's germline CDR1 is LNHDA and CDR2 SQIVND (reference sequence). CDR3 residues: CASSMGGWNQPQHF. CDR3 DNA sequence: TGTGCCAGTAGTATGGGAGGGTGGAATCAGCCCCAGCATTTC.

The chain links TRBV20-1 to TRBJ2-5; no clear D gene. Per germline, CDR1 DFQATT and CDR2 SNEGSKA (reference sequence). Between the trimmed V and J ends, which lost 4 bases and 1 base, there was a span of 10 bases. This CDR3 comprises 13 residues. Here the CDR3 DNA reads TGCAGTGCTATTCGTACGGCCCAAGAGACCCAGTACTTC. The encoded protein is CSAIRTAQETQYF.

This clonotype was recorded many times. This sequence joins TRBV29-1 and TRBJ1-1; a weak D match, TRBD1 (5 bases). The V end lost 4 bases, the J end lost 6 bases, and 12 bases lay between the germline ends. The CDR3 runs 12 residues. Germline V gives CDR1 SQVTM, CDR2 ANQGSEA. This CDR3 is CSVAQGRAEAFF. DNA of the CDR3: TGCAGCGTTGCTCAGGGACGAGCTGAAGCTTTCTTT.

This clonotype came up many times. The V and J genes are TRBV15 and TRBJ1-4, with a possible D match to TRBD1 (5 bases). There are 15 residues in the CDR3. V was shortened by 2 bases and J by 4 bases, with 11 bases between the two germline ends. The germline V gene has CDR1 LNHNV and CDR2 YYDKDF (reference sequence). This chain's CDR3 is CATSRPTELNEKLFF. The CDR3 nucleotides are TGTGCCACCAGCAGACCGACAGAACTTAATGAAAAACTGTTTTTT.

This clonotype has ten or more counts. The chain joins TRBV7-2 to TRBJ1-1, with D perhaps matching TRBD1 (5 bases). Per germline, CDR1 SGHTA and CDR2 FQGNSA. V gave up 5 bases and J gave up 11 bases, with 18 bases separating them. CDR3 size: 13 residues. The CDR3, as DNA: TGTGCCAGCAGCCCAGGGCCGGCTGGGTCGGCTTTCTTT. This translates into CASSPGPAGSAFF.

The rearrangement links TRBV7-2 to TRBJ2-7, with D uncertain. The germline CDR1 and CDR2 sequences are SGHTA and FQGNSA. The CDR3 covers 10 residues. Trimming removed 4 bases from V and 6 bases from J, with 4 bases in between. The CDR3 reads CASSWCEQYV. Here the CDR3 DNA reads TGTGCCAGCAGCTGGTGCGAGCAGTACGTC.

Turning to this clonotype: This sequence may be a read error, since a much larger clone differs from it by one base. J is TRBJ2-1 and V is TRBV4-1; D not resolved. Trimming removed 2 bases at V and 0 bases at J, with 11 bases between. The CDR3 is 16 residues long. The germline V gene has CDR1 MGHRA and CDR2 YSYEKL. The CDR3 loop reads CASSQQDIISYNEQFF. The CDR3 nucleotides are TGCGCCAGCAGCCAACAAGACATAATCTCCTACAATGAGCAGTTCTTC.

In this sample, this clonotype turned up a few times. The genes are TRBV5-1 and TRBJ1-2; D is perhaps TRBD1 (5 bases). V lost 4 bases, J lost 6 bases, and 19 bases lay in between. This CDR3 contains 15 residues. CDR1 and CDR2 from the germline V gene are SGHRS and YFSETQ. The DNA of the CDR3 is TGCGCCAGCAGCCCGACAGCCCAACCACCCGATGGCTACACCTTC. Protein sequence: CASSPTAQPPDGYTF. The variable domain in full, with the rest retrieved from reference TRBV5-1 and TRBJ1-2, is KAGVTQTPRYLIKTRGQQVTLSCSPISGHRSVSWYQQTPGQGLQFLFEYFSETQRNKGNFPGRFSGRQFSNSRSEMNVSTLELGDSALYLCASSPTAQPPDGYTFGSGTRLTVV.

This rearrangement joins TRBV3-1 to TRBJ2-3, with 8 bases fitting TRBD1. V gave up 4 bases and J gave up 2 bases; unmatched junction bases: 11. Germline V gene sequence: CDR1 LGHDT, CDR2 YNNKEL (reference sequence). The CDR3 sequence is 17 residues long. Here the CDR3 reads CASSRGYAGGTTDTQYF. The CDR3 DNA is TGTGCCAGCAGCCGCGGGTACGCAGGGGGCACCACAGATACGCAGTATTTT.

This clonotype has ten or more counts. The gene calls are TRBV5-1 and TRBJ1-3; the D is unclear. Trimming took 2 bases from V and 0 from J, leaving 12 bases between them. There are 16 residues in the CDR3. The V gene's germline CDR1 is SGHRS and CDR2 YFSETQ. The CDR3 DNA reads TGCGCCAGCAGCTTTGACCCATCGAGCTCTGGAAACACCATATATTTT. It specifies CASSFDPSSSGNTIYF.

This clonotype was counted ten times or more. V gene TRBV5-4 combines with J gene TRBJ1-2; 8 nucleotides match TRBD1. The CDR3 consists of 13 residues. Unmatched junction bases numbered 2, after V lost 1 base and J lost 6 bases. Germline CDR1 and CDR2: SGHNT and YYREEE (reference sequence). The CDR3 spells CASSLIQGDGYTF. CDR3 sequence (DNA): TGTGCCAGCAGCTTGATACAGGGGGATGGCTACACCTTC.

This clonotype has a handful of counts. The junction departs from the called germline gene at one end, perhaps through a read error. The CDR3 is CATSRDHGEGTDTRYF. The CDR3 DNA is TGTGCCACCAGCAGAGATCACGGGGAGGGGACAGATACGCGGTATTTT. This chain uses TRBV15 with TRBJ2-3; D assignment may be TRBD1 or TRBD2 (7 bases each). The germline CDR1 and CDR2 sequences are LNHNV and YYDKDF (reference sequence). This CDR3 comprises 16 residues.

This clonotype was seen repeatedly, ten times or more. The chain is built from TRBV20-1 and TRBJ1-2, with 10 bases fitting TRBD1. CDR1 and CDR2 (germline): DFQATT, SNEGSKA (reference sequence). V lost 6 bases, J lost 7 bases, and 5 bases stayed unmatched. CDR3 length: 12 residues. In DNA form, the CDR3 reads TGCAGTGCCCTGGGACAGGGGATTGGCTACACCTTC. This translates into CSALGQGIGYTF.

This clonotype was seen just once. The chain is built from TRBV9 and TRBJ2-5, with TRBD1 matching 9 bases. The CDR3 is 15 residues long. Germline loops: CDR1 SGDLS, CDR2 YYNGEE. V shed 3 bases and J 9 bases; nucleotides not matched to a gene: 12. CDR3 sequence (DNA): TGTGCCAGCAGCGCAGGACAGGGGAGAGATCAGCCCCAGTACTTC. Its protein is CASSAGQGRDQPQYF.

This clonotype was counted ten times or more. This rearrangement joins TRBV7-2 to TRBJ1-3; D is uncertain. This CDR3 is built from 14 residues. The V end was cut by 2 bases, the J end by 4 bases, with 9 bases between. The germline CDR1 and CDR2 sequences are SGHTA and FQGNSA. Written as DNA, the CDR3 is TGTGCCAGCAGCTTAATCCGGGTAGGAAACACCATATATTTT. This gives the protein CASSLIRVGNTIYF.

The chain carries TRBV4-3 and TRBJ2-6, with a tentative D call TRBD1 (5 bases). The CDR3 has 13 residues. V was pared by 2 bases and J by 8 bases, with 7 bases between. CDR1 LGHNA and CDR2 YSLEER come from the germline V gene. The CDR3 DNA reads TGCGCCAGCAGCCAACAGGGTCCCAACGTCCTGACTTTC. Translation gives CASSQQGPNVLTF.

The chain uses TRBV7-6 and TRBJ1-2, with D perhaps matching TRBD1 (5 bases). CDR3 length: 12 amino acids. V was pared by 6 bases and J by 8 bases, with 13 bases between. Per the germline V gene, CDR1 is SGHVS and CDR2 is FNYEAQ. The DNA for the CDR3 is TGTGCCAGCAGGGGCCAGGGAGAAGGCTACACCTTC. Amino acid sequence: CASRGQGEGYTF.

J is TRBJ2-7 and V is TRBV20-1; TRBD2 matches 8 bases. The CDR3 is made up of 13 amino acids. After removal of 5 bases from V and 1 base from J, the junction contained 4 bases not matched to a gene. Germline values: CDR1 DFQATT, CDR2 SNEGSKA (reference sequence). The CDR3 coding sequence is TGCAGTGCTCGGGGACTAGAGTCCTACGAGCAGTACTTC. Translating it yields CSARGLESYEQYF.

This clonotype was seen repeatedly, ten times or more. V usage is TRBV20-1 and J usage is TRBJ1-1; D unresolved. Germline assignment: CDR1 DFQATT and CDR2 SNEGSKA (reference sequence). This CDR3 comprises 14 residues. V lost 1 base, J lost 2 bases, and 11 bases lay in between. The CDR3 here is CSARVAEINTEAFF. The DNA for the CDR3 is TGCAGTGCTAGAGTTGCAGAGATAAACACTGAAGCTTTCTTT.

A word on this clonotype: This could be a read error, since a much larger clone is one nucleotide away. This sequence joins TRBV3-1 and TRBJ2-5; weak D call: TRBD1 (5 bases). Germline V gene data show CDR1 as LGHDT and CDR2 as YNNKEL (reference sequence). Trimming took off 8 bases at V and 4 bases at J, with 14 bases between the two ends. CDR3 length equals 13 residues. The CDR3 protein is CASYSRGGETQYF. The DNA of the CDR3 is TGTGCCAGCTACTCAAGGGGTGGAGAGACCCAGTACTTC.

This clonotype was seen a few times. The V and J genes are TRBV29-1 and TRBJ2-7, with D hard to call. V lost 6 bases and J lost 0, with 12 bases in between. CDR3 length equals 13 residues. Germline CDR1 SQVTM, CDR2 ANQGSEA. The CDR3 nucleotides read TGCAGCGTCGGAAGTTTGGCCTCCTACGAGCAGTACTTC. Its protein is CSVGSLASYEQYF.

Many counts were recorded for this clonotype. This rearrangement joins TRBV15 to TRBJ1-5, with unresolved D. From germline, CDR1 is LNHNV and CDR2 YYDKDF (reference sequence). The CDR3 is made up of 12 amino acids. V lost 1 base to trimming and J lost 7 bases, with 5 bases between them. CDR3 in DNA: TGTGCCACCAGCAGAGTGGGGCAGCCCCAGCATTTT. It codes for CATSRVGQPQHF.